This paragraph reports one TCR beta chain. What it binds is unknown. This record comes from a study of cytomegalovirus exposure and HLA in healthy donors. Study as a whole: The approximately 120 validation repertoires were reported in a later analysis to have been generated on the same platform as the approximately 700 first-cohort repertoires.

Study-level points and caveats: Most TCR sequences were rare, but some public TCRs occurred in many donors. There were about 160 TCR beta chains listed as cytomegalovirus-associated. Accounts indicate the classifier identified cytomegalovirus status with strong specificity and sensitivity.

Only in-frame clones appear in the TCRdb table, and some are missing; sequencing was by immunoSEQ multiplex PCR. The table lists hundreds of thousands of clones, roughly 90% of them singletons. Trimming removed 7 bases from V and 4 bases from J, with 13 bases in between. Germline values: CDR1 LNHDA, CDR2 SQIVND (reference sequence). There are 13 residues in the CDR3. Sequencing was performed on PBMCs. The chain recombines TRBV19 with TRBJ2-5; possibly TRBD2 for D (6 bases). The clonotype originates from a woman under 30 in good health and CMV-seronegative. The CDR3, as DNA: TGTGCCAGTACCCCGGACGGGAGAGAGACCCAGTACTTC. Translating gives CASTPDGRETQYF.